These 32 T cell receptor beta chains share one sample of origin, sequenced in a study of CD8 T cells in ankylosing spondylitis. Study findings and constraints: Within ankylosing spondylitis blood, a TCR beta motif made up of fewer than ten highly homologous variants appeared to be characteristic.

Their cognate antigens are unknown. TCRdb recomputed calls from the 5' RACE reads with MiXCR, one row per CDR3 protein. The table records 390,000 or so distinct CDR3 sequences, about 22% of them present only once. Specimen: blood, either unsorted or a sorted T cell fraction (not recorded which). The receptors stem from a male donor with ankylosing spondylitis.

This clonotype was counted only a few times. The CDR3 region has the DNA TGTGCCAGCAGCTCCCAGGATTACGGCACAGATACGCAGTATTTT. It yields the protein CASSSQDYGTDTQYF. The rearrangement joins TRBV5-5 to TRBJ2-3; D is unresolved. Germline CDR1 and CDR2: SGHKS and YYEKEE (reference sequence). The CDR3 spans 15 residues. The germline V and J ends were trimmed by 3 bases and 1 base, with 12 bases remaining between them.

The chain links TRBV15 to TRBJ2-3, with 7 nucleotides matching TRBD2. The germline V gene encodes CDR1 LNHNV and CDR2 YYDKDF (reference sequence). V was clipped by 1 base and J by 4 bases; unmatched bases: 8. The CDR3 loop spans 16 amino acids. CDR3 protein: CATSRVSGVGADTQYF. The DNA for the CDR3 is TGTGCCACCAGCAGAGTCAGCGGGGTCGGGGCAGATACGCAGTATTTT.

V is TRBV3-1 and J is TRBJ2-7; 8 bases fit TRBD1. Trimming took 2 bases from V and 3 from J; bases not matched to a gene: 6. CDR3 length: 15 residues. Germline lookup yields CDR1 LGHDT and CDR2 YNNKEL (reference sequence). The CDR3 DNA follows: TGTGCCAGCAGCCAAAATACCGGGACAGGCTACGAGCAGTACTTC. Its protein is CASSQNTGTGYEQYF.

This clonotype has a handful of counts. This chain links TRBV6-5 with TRBJ2-3; possibly TRBD2 for D (5 bases). This CDR3 spans 14 amino acids. Germline values: CDR1 MNHEY, CDR2 SVGAGI. V gave up 2 bases and J gave up 5 bases, with 11 bases separating them. CDR3 residues: CASSYVQAGDTQYF. Here the CDR3 DNA reads TGTGCCAGCAGTTACGTTCAGGCGGGAGATACGCAGTATTTT.

The rearrangement joins TRBV27 to TRBJ2-3; maybe TRBD1 (6 bases). This CDR3 is built from 14 residues. The germline V and J ends were trimmed by 6 bases and 6 bases, with 16 bases remaining between them. CDR1 and CDR2 from the germline V gene are MNHEY and SMNVEV (reference sequence). CDR3 amino acids: CASRNTLGGDTQYF. In DNA form, the CDR3 reads TGTGCCAGCAGGAACACCCTAGGGGGTGATACGCAGTATTTT.

This clonotype was detected only a few times. V and J are TRBV5-1 and TRBJ2-6; 8 bases match TRBD1. The CDR3 has 17 residues. V lost 1 base, J lost 2 bases, and 5 bases stayed unmatched. Germline CDR1 reads SGHRS; CDR2 reads YFSETQ. The CDR3 region is CASSLLQGATGANVLTF. CDR3 nucleotide sequence: TGCGCCAGCAGCTTGCTTCAGGGGGCCACTGGGGCCAACGTCCTGACTTTC.

This clonotype was seen more than once but under ten times. This chain uses TRBV27 with TRBJ1-2; D perhaps matches TRBD1 (5 bases). V gave up 8 bases and J gave up 7 bases, with 14 bases separating them. The CDR3 totals 12 residues. Germline CDR1 is MNHEY and CDR2 is SMNVEV (reference sequence). The CDR3 here is CASGRGAGGYTF. DNA for the CDR3: TGTGCCAGCGGGAGAGGGGCTGGTGGCTACACCTTC.

This chain links TRBV20-1 with TRBJ1-1; no firm D call. The CDR3 runs 14 residues. Deletions cut 2 bases from V and 0 bases from J, with 10 bases between. Germline V gene sequence: CDR1 DFQATT, CDR2 SNEGSKA (reference sequence). The CDR3 here is CSARIGQLNTEAFF. For the CDR3, the DNA is TGCAGTGCTAGAATTGGCCAGTTGAACACTGAAGCTTTCTTT.

The sample holds a few counts of this clonotype. V usage is TRBV6-5 and J usage is TRBJ2-7; D may match TRBD1 or TRBD2 (5 bases each). The V end lost 4 bases, the J end lost 6 bases, and 16 bases lay between the germline ends. The CDR3 runs to 14 residues. Looked up from germline, CDR1 is MNHEY and CDR2 is SVGAGI. CDR3 DNA: TGTGCCAGCAGTTCCCGGGGCGGGTCCGGCGAGCAGTACTTC. It codes for CASSSRGGSGEQYF.

This clonotype was picked up a small number of times. V is TRBV19 and J is TRBJ2-3; tentative D call: TRBD2 (6 bases). Per germline, CDR1 LNHDA and CDR2 SQIVND (reference sequence). The CDR3 spans 14 residues. V was shortened by 9 bases and J by 2 bases, with 15 bases between the two germline ends. CDR3 nucleotide sequence: TGTGCCAGCAACGTCGGGGGAAACACAGATACGCAGTATTTT. Translated, it gives CASNVGGNTDTQYF.

Here the CDR3 reads CASTQGDTGELFF. The CDR3 nucleotides read TGTGCCAGCACCCAGGGGGACACCGGGGAGCTGTTTTTT. The chain uses TRBV7-9 and TRBJ2-2; 7 bases fit TRBD1. Germline V gives CDR1 SEHNR, CDR2 FQNEAQ (reference sequence). The length of the CDR3 is 13 residues. With 7 bases clipped from V and 3 bases from J, the junction kept 2 bases outside the gene matches. Together with reference TRBV7-9 and TRBJ2-2, the CDR3 gives the full variable domain: DTGVSQNPRHKITKRGQNVTFRCDPISEHNRLYWYRQTLGQGPEFLTYFQNEAQLEKSRLLSDRFSAERPKGSFSTLEIQRTEQGDSAMYLCASTQGDTGELFFGEGSRLTVL.

This clonotype came up a few times. The chain combines TRBV28 with TRBJ1-2, with TRBD1 matching over 7 bases. CDR3 length: 13 amino acids. The V and J ends lost 6 bases and 3 bases, in that order; junction bases with no gene match: 4. The germline V gene encodes CDR1 MDHEN and CDR2 SYDVKM. This CDR3 reads CASRGQTHYGYTF. As DNA, the CDR3 is TGTGCCAGCAGGGGACAGACTCACTATGGCTACACCTTC.

The V and J genes are TRBV6-5 and TRBJ2-7; 7 positions match TRBD1. There are 14 residues in the CDR3. V trimming: 2 bases; J trimming: 2 bases; junction bases outside the gene matches: 3. Germline loops: CDR1 MNHEY, CDR2 SVGAGI. This CDR3 reads CASSYQQGPYEQYF. Written as DNA, the CDR3 is TGTGCCAGCAGTTACCAACAGGGGCCCTACGAGCAGTACTTC.

The CDR3 loop reads CSVDSYNYGYTF. DNA of the CDR3: TGCAGCGTTGACAGTTATAACTATGGCTACACCTTC. V gene TRBV29-1 combines with J gene TRBJ1-2; D not certain. The length of the CDR3 is 12 residues. Germline CDR1 and CDR2: SQVTM and ANQGSEA. Trimming removed 3 bases at V and 1 base at J, with 6 bases between.

The V gene is TRBV7-9, the J gene TRBJ1-4; D unresolved. The V end lost 1 base, the J end lost 7 bases, and 4 bases lay between the germline ends. Germline V gene sequence: CDR1 SEHNR, CDR2 FQNEAQ (reference sequence). The CDR3 consists of 12 residues. CDR3 sequence (DNA): TGTGCCAGCAGCTTAGTGACTGAAAAACTGTTTTTT. Residues: CASSLVTEKLFF.

This clonotype was counted a few times. This rearrangement joins TRBV6-1 to TRBJ2-7, with 8 bases that match TRBD2. Germline CDR1 is MNHNS and CDR2 is SASEGT. The CDR3 is made up of 16 amino acids. V was clipped by 11 bases and J by 3 bases; unmatched bases: 18. DNA for the CDR3: TGTGCCTGGGGGCCGGGAACCGGGACTAGTAGCTACGAGCAGTACTTC. Residues: CAWGPGTGTSSYEQYF.

This clonotype was found a few times. This chain links TRBV2 with TRBJ2-7; D might be TRBD2 (5 bases). V lost 11 bases to trimming and J lost 3 bases, with 11 bases between them. The CDR3 consists of 11 residues. Germline V CDR1 and CDR2: SNHLY, FYNNEI. The CDR3 DNA reads as TGTGCCGGGCGTAGCGTCTACGAGCAGTACTTC. Its protein is CAGRSVYEQYF.

The V gene is TRBV4-3, the J gene TRBJ2-1, with 7 bases identical to TRBD2. Germline-derived CDR1 and CDR2 are LGHNA and YSLEER. Trimming cost V 4 bases and J 7 bases; bases outside gene matches: 4. The CDR3 is 13 residues long. CDR3 residues: CASSPQAGNEQFF. The CDR3 DNA reads as TGCGCCAGCAGCCCTCAAGCGGGGAATGAGCAGTTCTTC.

V and J are TRBV20-1 and TRBJ1-1; D might be TRBD1 (6 bases). The CDR3 totals 13 residues. Germline V gene sequence: CDR1 DFQATT, CDR2 SNEGSKA (reference sequence). The V end lost 6 bases, the J end lost 4 bases, and 15 bases lay between the germline ends. CDR3: CSADTGKFTEAFF. DNA of the CDR3: TGCAGTGCCGATACAGGGAAATTCACTGAAGCTTTCTTT.

This clonotype showed up just a few times. V and J are TRBV3-1 and TRBJ1-2, with 9 bases identical to TRBD1. Germline assignment: CDR1 LGHDT and CDR2 YNNKEL (reference sequence). Trimming cost V 2 bases and J 3 bases; bases outside gene matches: 1. The CDR3 has 14 residues. The CDR3 sequence is CASSQRDRDYGYTF. CDR3 nucleotides: TGTGCCAGCAGCCAACGGGACAGGGACTATGGCTACACCTTC.

The rearrangement links TRBV5-1 to TRBJ2-7; D perhaps matches TRBD2 (6 bases). Looked up from germline, CDR1 is SGHRS and CDR2 is YFSETQ. This CDR3 has 14 amino acids. The germline V and J ends were trimmed by 0 bases and 5 bases, with 12 bases remaining between them. CDR3 sequence reads: CASSLAVASDEQYF. DNA for the CDR3: TGCGCCAGCAGCTTGGCCGTCGCTAGCGACGAGCAGTACTTC.

In this sample, this clonotype turned up a few times. The chain recombines TRBV20-1 with TRBJ2-7; 9 bases align to TRBD1. Germline values: CDR1 DFQATT, CDR2 SNEGSKA (reference sequence). After removal of 0 bases from V and 6 bases from J, the junction contained 9 bases not matched to a gene. The CDR3 is 15 amino acids. CDR3 protein: CSARDPRDRAGEQYF. CDR3 DNA: TGCAGTGCTAGAGACCCTCGGGACAGGGCGGGCGAGCAGTACTTC.

In DNA form, the CDR3 reads TGTGCCAGCAGTTTAGATCGCGGACAGGGGAGTTTCGGCTACACCTTC. Translation: CASSLDRGQGSFGYTF. The chain employs TRBV12-3 or TRBV12-4 and TRBJ1-2, with 9 bases fitting TRBD1. Unmatched junction bases numbered 11, after V lost 1 base and J lost 8 bases. The CDR3 spans 16 residues.

The chain uses TRBV5-1 and TRBJ2-3; the match to TRBD2 covers 10 bases. The trim removed 0 bases at V and 1 base at J, leaving 17 bases unmatched. CDR3 length: 21 residues. Germline V gives CDR1 SGHRS, CDR2 YFSETQ. CDR3 nucleotides: TGCGCCAGCAGCTTGGGTCTCGGGGCTAGCGGGAGTCAACGGGGCACAGATACGCAGTATTTT. This gives the protein CASSLGLGASGSQRGTDTQYF.

The V call is TRBV20-1, the J call TRBJ2-5; TRBD2 matches 9 bases. From germline, CDR1 is DFQATT and CDR2 SNEGSKA (reference sequence). Trimming cost V 3 bases and J 5 bases; bases outside gene matches: 4. This CDR3 contains 13 residues. As DNA, the CDR3 is TGCAGTGCTAGTGGGACTAGCCGGGAGACCCAGTACTTC. It yields the protein CSASGTSRETQYF.

This chain connects TRBV20-1 to TRBJ2-5, with D perhaps TRBD1 (6 bases). Trimming removed 6 bases at V and 5 bases at J, with 16 bases between. CDR1 and CDR2 from the germline V gene are DFQATT and SNEGSKA (reference sequence). The CDR3 totals 13 residues. CDR3 in amino acids: CSAPQGAWETQYF. As DNA, the CDR3 is TGCAGTGCGCCACAGGGAGCTTGGGAGACCCAGTACTTC.

The chain recombines TRBV7-2 with TRBJ2-3; D is uncertain. The V end lost 2 bases, the J end lost 5 bases, and 8 bases lay between the germline ends. Germline V gene sequence: CDR1 SGHTA, CDR2 FQGNSA. CDR3 length equals 13 residues. CDR3 protein: CASSLNRLDTQYF. CDR3 in DNA: TGTGCCAGCAGCTTAAATCGGTTAGATACGCAGTATTTT.

This chain uses TRBV3-1 with TRBJ1-5; D may be TRBD1 (5 bases). This CDR3 region has 14 residues. Trimming pared 0 bases from V and 5 bases from J, leaving 8 bases between. Germline V gives CDR1 LGHDT, CDR2 YNNKEL (reference sequence). CDR3 sequence reads: CASSQDAGHQPQHF. CDR3 coding DNA: TGTGCCAGCAGCCAAGACGCGGGGCATCAGCCCCAGCATTTT.

CDR3 DNA: TGCAGTGCTAGATCCTCAATAGCGGGAGGATGGGAGCAGTTCTTC. This encodes CSARSSIAGGWEQFF. The chain uses TRBV20-1 and TRBJ2-1; 10 positions agree with TRBD2. This CDR3 has 15 amino acids. Germline lookup yields CDR1 DFQATT and CDR2 SNEGSKA (reference sequence). Unmatched junction bases numbered 11, after V lost 2 bases and J lost 10 bases.

This clonotype was recorded a few times. The V call is TRBV7-6, the J call TRBJ2-7; 7 bases fit TRBD1. Unmatched junction bases numbered 9, after V lost 4 bases and J lost 3 bases. Germline V gene sequence: CDR1 SGHVS, CDR2 FNYEAQ. This CDR3 spans 15 amino acids. DNA of the CDR3: TGTGCCAGCAGCTCAACAGACAGGGAGTACTACGAGCAGTACTTC. It codes for CASSSTDREYYEQYF.

This chain links TRBV6-2 or TRBV6-3 with TRBJ2-7; D is perhaps TRBD1 (6 bases). The CDR3 consists of 12 residues. The V end was cut by 6 bases, the J end by 3 bases, with 9 bases between. Germline V gene sequence: CDR1 MNHEY, CDR2 SVGEGT. In DNA form, the CDR3 reads TGTGCCAGCAGACAACAGGGCTACGAGCAGTACTTC. Translating gives CASRQQGYEQYF.

At least ten counts were recorded for this clonotype. The V gene is TRBV7-2, the J gene TRBJ1-5; unclear D gene. The CDR3 runs 13 residues. Germline CDR1 reads SGHTA; CDR2 reads FQGNSA. V was cut by 6 bases and J by 6 bases, with 12 bases left in between. The CDR3 sequence: CASSGDGFQPQHF. For the CDR3, the DNA is TGTGCCAGCAGTGGAGACGGGTTTCAGCCCCAGCATTTT.